This TCR beta chain was retrieved from a study of blood T cell repertoires in COVID-19. The overall study: The United States, Italy and Spain provided the acute and convalescent COVID-19 samples. Sample material is recorded as cDNA or gDNA derived from T cells, B-cell-depleted T cells, or PBMCs.

Germline CDR1 SGHNT, CDR2 YENEEA. The CDR3 loop spans 15 amino acids. The V segment lost 5 bases and the J segment 6 bases; nucleotides outside the gene matches: 7. Original data processing: From reference gene primer amplification, estimates of nucleated cell counts were derived. TCRdb's copy holds only in-frame clones and misses some; the assay was immunoSEQ multiplex PCR. V, J and clone size were drawn from that table, and D and trimming were deduced from the DNA. The sample holds some 99,000 clones, approximately 84% seen once. The source of this sequence is a woman older than 75 with acute or convalescent COVID-19. The sample taken for sequencing was peripheral blood. J is TRBJ2-1 and V is TRBV11-3; TRBD2 aligns across 10 bases. DNA of the CDR3: TGTGCCAGCAGCCCTCTAGCGGGGGCCGGCAATGAGCAGTTCTTC. Translated: CASSPLAGAGNEQFF.